The 25 T cell receptor beta chains presented below share a single source sample, sequenced in a study of cytomegalovirus exposure and HLA in healthy donors. Primers included in the PCR were 60 Vbeta and 13 Jbeta primers. TCRdb's table, derived via immunoSEQ multiplex PCR, lists solely in-frame clones and lacks some. The table records roughly 110,000 clones, around 78% of them present only once. Sequencing was performed on PBMCs. Receptors originate from a man aged 25-40 years in good health and CMV-seronegative.

The chain joins TRBV27 to TRBJ2-2; no firm D call. From germline, CDR1 is MNHEY and CDR2 SMNVEV (reference sequence). This CDR3 comprises 14 residues. The ends were cut back, 6 bases at V and 7 bases at J, with 15 bases in the middle. The CDR3 sequence is CASSPRPLDGELFF. CDR3 nucleotide sequence: TGTGCCAGCAGCCCCCGTCCCCTAGACGGGGAGCTGTTTTTT.

There are a few counts of this clone. The chain employs TRBV5-6 and TRBJ2-3; TRBD1 agrees at 9 bases. The CDR3 runs to 15 residues. The V segment lost 0 bases and the J segment 1 base; nucleotides outside the gene matches: 0. Germline V CDR1 and CDR2: SGHDT, YYEEEE. The CDR3 loop reads CASSLGTGGTDTQYF. CDR3 nucleotide sequence: TGTGCCAGCAGCTTGGGGACAGGGGGCACAGATACGCAGTATTTT.

This chain links TRBV11-2 with TRBJ2-2; tentatively, D is TRBD1 (6 bases). With 1 base removed from V and 2 bases from J, the gap between germline ends came to 11 bases. This CDR3 contains 16 residues. The germline V gene has CDR1 SGHAT and CDR2 FQNNGV. CDR3 residues: CASSLARGSNTGELFF. The CDR3, as DNA: TGTGCCAGCAGCTTAGCAAGGGGGAGCAACACCGGGGAGCTGTTTTTT.

This clone has more than one count but fewer than ten. The chain recombines TRBV5-8 with TRBJ2-6; D perhaps matches TRBD1 (5 bases). Germline CDR1 is SGHTS and CDR2 is YDEGEE. V was trimmed by 0 bases and J by 1 base, leaving 8 bases between them. CDR3 size: 16 residues. The CDR3: CASSLETGSGANVLTF. The CDR3 bases are TGTGCCAGCAGCTTGGAAACAGGTTCTGGGGCCAACGTCCTGACTTTC.

J is TRBJ1-5 and V is TRBV9; the D is unclear. This CDR3 is built from 14 residues. Trimming cost V 0 bases and J 11 bases, with 15 bases left between them. Germline CDR1 and CDR2: SGDLS and YYNGEE. The CDR3 DNA sequence: TGTGCCAGCAGCGTAGTAGCAATCCTTGGAGCCCAGCATTTT. Translation gives CASSVVAILGAQHF.

This clone has only one observation. The V call is TRBV30, the J call TRBJ2-7, with D possibly TRBD2 on 5 matching bases. The CDR3 runs 13 residues. Germline V gene lookup returns CDR1 GTSNPN and CDR2 SVGIG (reference sequence). V gave up 8 bases and J gave up 3 bases, with 17 bases separating them. The CDR3: CAHAAPGNYEQYF. CDR3 nucleotides: TGTGCCCATGCGGCCCCCGGGAACTACGAGCAGTACTTC.

V usage is TRBV5-5 and J usage is TRBJ2-7, with 9 bases matching TRBD2. The CDR3 is 15 residues long. The V and J ends lost 0 bases and 4 bases, in that order; junction bases with no gene match: 5. In germline, CDR1 is SGHKS, CDR2 YYEKEE (reference sequence). CDR3 protein: CASSLGASGTYEQYF. CDR3 DNA sequence: TGTGCCAGCAGCTTGGGTGCTAGCGGGACGTACGAGCAGTACTTC.

This clone was counted many times. V is TRBV27 and J is TRBJ2-1; the D gene is possibly TRBD2 (7 bases). The CDR3 is 15 amino acids. V dropped 4 bases and J dropped 13 bases, with 23 bases sitting between them. Germline V CDR1 and CDR2: MNHEY, SMNVEV (reference sequence). The CDR3 sequence: CASSSAVAGADLQFF. In nucleotides, the CDR3 is TGTGCCAGCAGTTCGGCAGTCGCGGGGGCCGACCTTCAGTTCTTC.

V gene TRBV5-1 combines with J gene TRBJ1-5; possibly TRBD1 for D (6 bases). The CDR3 sequence is 15 residues long. CDR1 and CDR2 (germline): SGHRS, YFSETQ. Trimming left V 0 bases short and J 0 bases short, with 7 bases between. Here the CDR3 DNA reads TGCGCCAGCAGCTTGGCAGGGGATAGCAATCAGCCCCAGCATTTT. It translates to CASSLAGDSNQPQHF.

The CDR3 sequence: CASSLSLAGQYF. CDR3 sequence (DNA): TGTGCCAGCAGTTTATCTCTAGCTGGGCAGTACTTC. The gene calls are TRBV28 and TRBJ2-7, with a weak D call TRBD2 (5 bases). Germline V CDR1 and CDR2: MDHEN, SYDVKM. The V end was cut by 1 base, the J end by 9 bases, with 10 bases between. CDR3 length: 12 residues.

This clone was seen only a few times. With a far larger clone one base away, a read error is the likely cause. This specimen includes other DNA sequences encoding the same CDR3. The chain carries TRBV6-6 and TRBJ2-5; D perhaps matches TRBD2 (7 bases). The CDR3 length is 15 residues. CDR1 is MNHNY, CDR2 SVGAGI, per germline (reference sequence). Trimming stripped 7 bases from V and 1 base from J, with 16 bases between. CDR3 DNA sequence: TGTGCCAGCATGCTCGGGGGGCCACCCCAAGAGACCCAGTACTTC. This encodes CASMLGGPPQETQYF.

V gene TRBV28 combines with J gene TRBJ1-5, with D hard to call. CDR1 is MDHEN, CDR2 SYDVKM, per germline. The CDR3 covers 15 residues. The V and J ends lost 1 base and 4 bases respectively, with 11 bases between them. The DNA for the CDR3 is TGTGCCAGCAGTTTATCAGCTTCCGGGAATCAGCCCCAGCATTTT. As protein: CASSLSASGNQPQHF. Looking up the rest from reference TRBV28 and TRBJ1-5 gives the full variable domain: DVKVTQSSRYLVKRTGEKVFLECVQDMDHENMFWYRQDPGLGLRLIYFSYDVKMKEKGDIPEGYSVSREKKERFSLILESASTNQTSMYLCASSLSASGNQPQHFGDGTRLSIL.

The chain combines TRBV4-1 with TRBJ2-5; 11 bases map to TRBD1. V lost 6 bases to trimming and J lost 5 bases; unmatched junction nucleotides: 2. Germline CDR1 reads MGHRA; CDR2 reads YSYEKL. The CDR3 is 13 amino acids. The CDR3 protein is CASSRDRGETQYF. In DNA, the CDR3 is TGCGCCAGCAGTCGGGACAGGGGGGAGACCCAGTACTTC.

The gene calls are TRBV29-1 and TRBJ1-6; maybe TRBD1 (5 bases). The CDR3 length is 13 residues. Germline CDR1 reads SQVTM; CDR2 reads ANQGSEA. The germline V and J ends were trimmed by 7 bases and 3 bases, with 10 bases remaining between them. The chain's CDR3 is CSALDSYNSPLHF. Here the CDR3 DNA reads TGCAGCGCCCTAGACAGCTATAATTCACCCCTCCACTTT.

In its sample, this clone is medium-sized. Other DNA sequences from this sample encode an identical CDR3 as well. This chain links TRBV4-1 with TRBJ1-3, with D maybe TRBD1 (6 bases). The CDR3 covers 17 residues. Trimming shortened V by 0 bases and J by 2 bases, and 14 bases separated the two germline ends. Germline CDR1 reads MGHRA; CDR2 reads YSYEKL. Here the CDR3 reads CASSQEPQGPAGNTIYF. The DNA of the CDR3 is TGCGCCAGCAGCCAAGAACCACAGGGACCGGCTGGAAACACCATATATTTT.

The V and J genes are TRBV4-2 and TRBJ2-5; tentative D call: TRBD2 (5 bases). The J call may not be correct, given that the DNA end is closer to TRBJ2-7. The germline CDR1 and CDR2 sequences are LGHNA and YNFKEQ. The CDR3 consists of 15 residues. The CDR3 bases are TGTGCCAGCAGCCAAGATCGTGTGACTAACTACGAGCAGTACTTC. Its protein is CASSQDRVTNYEQYF.

The chain employs TRBV18 and TRBJ1-1; perhaps TRBD1 as D (5 bases). This CDR3 is 13 amino acids long. The V end was cut by 5 bases, the J end by 3 bases, with 10 bases between. CDR1 and CDR2 from the germline V gene are KGHSH and LQKENI. DNA of the CDR3: TGTGCCAGCTCAAGGGGCGCTGACACTGAAGCTTTCTTT. This codes for CASSRGADTEAFF.

V is TRBV14 and J is TRBJ2-1, with D tentatively TRBD2 (6 bases). With 0 bases removed from V and 5 bases from J, the gap between germline ends came to 11 bases. The CDR3 has 15 amino acids. CDR1 is SGHDN, CDR2 FVKESK, per germline. Here the CDR3 reads CASSQERRGNNEQFF. Written as DNA, the CDR3 is TGTGCCAGCAGCCAAGAGCGGCGGGGCAACAATGAGCAGTTCTTC.

V gene TRBV6-1 combines with J gene TRBJ1-1, with TRBD1 matching 7 bases. V shed 8 bases, J shed 1 base, and the junction held 4 bases outside the gene matches. The CDR3 is 13 residues long. CDR1 and CDR2 (germline): MNHNS, SASEGT. The CDR3 DNA follows: TGTGCCAGCTTGAGACAGGGGAACACTGAAGCTTTCTTT. Translating gives CASLRQGNTEAFF.

This clone was counted a single time. The CDR3 loop is CASSLPGGSDTQYF. The CDR3 region has the DNA TGTGCCAGCAGTTTACCAGGGGGCTCAGATACGCAGTATTTT. This rearrangement joins TRBV28 to TRBJ2-3; 8 bases fit TRBD1. The CDR3 sequence is 14 residues long. Germline V gene lookup returns CDR1 MDHEN and CDR2 SYDVKM. Trimming cost V 2 bases and J 4 bases; bases outside gene matches: 2. The full variable domain, in which reference TRBV28 and TRBJ2-3 provide the parts outside the CDR3, is DVKVTQSSRYLVKRTGEKVFLECVQDMDHENMFWYRQDPGLGLRLIYFSYDVKMKEKGDIPEGYSVSREKKERFSLILESASTNQTSMYLCASSLPGGSDTQYFGPGTRLTVL.

This clone has just one count. The chain links TRBV27 to TRBJ2-2, with 11 bases identical to TRBD1. The germline V gene has CDR1 MNHEY and CDR2 SMNVEV (reference sequence). The CDR3 totals 18 residues. V lost 4 bases to trimming and J lost 1 base; unmatched junction nucleotides: 8. CDR3 amino acids: CASSSYPGQGGNTGELFF. DNA for the CDR3: TGTGCCAGCAGTTCCTACCCGGGACAGGGGGGGAACACCGGGGAGCTGTTTTTT.

CDR3 bases: TGTGCCAGCAGTTTGGGGGAGGGCATTCAGTACTTC. As protein: CASSLGEGIQYF. The genes are TRBV28 and TRBJ2-4, with 7 nucleotides matching TRBD2. This CDR3 spans 12 amino acids. J gave up 9 bases and V 3 bases, and 2 bases lay outside the gene matches. Germline-derived CDR1 and CDR2 are MDHEN and SYDVKM.

The rearrangement joins TRBV7-9 to TRBJ1-2, with TRBD1 as a possible D gene (6 bases). The ends were cut back, 8 bases at V and 2 bases at J, with 12 bases in the middle. Germline loops: CDR1 SEHNR, CDR2 FQNEAQ (reference sequence). The CDR3 consists of 13 residues. CDR3 DNA: TGTGCCAGCTCACAGGGAACAAACTATGGCTACACCTTC. This codes for CASSQGTNYGYTF. The complete variable domain, with remaining parts taken from reference TRBV7-9 and TRBJ1-2, reads DTGVSQNPRHKITKRGQNVTFRCDPISEHNRLYWYRQTLGQGPEFLTYFQNEAQLEKSRLLSDRFSAERPKGSFSTLEIQRTEQGDSAMYLCASSQGTNYGYTFGSGTRLTVV.

This clone was recorded a few times. The V gene is TRBV6-5, the J gene TRBJ2-7; the D gene is possibly TRBD1 (6 bases). V lost 4 bases and J 2 bases, leaving 12 bases between the germline ends. In germline, CDR1 is MNHEY, CDR2 SVGAGI. The CDR3 covers 14 residues. The CDR3 bases are TGTGCCAGCAGTTCCCAGGGACATACCTACGAGCAGTACTTC. This codes for CASSSQGHTYEQYF.

Details on this clone: This sample also contains other DNA sequences that code for the same CDR3. The V gene is TRBV4-1, the J gene TRBJ1-2; D gene ambiguous. This CDR3 has 13 residues. Trimming took 2 bases from V and 2 from J, leaving 6 bases between them. The V gene's germline CDR1 is MGHRA and CDR2 YSYEKL. The CDR3 region is CASSQPQNYGYTF. CDR3 nucleotides: TGCGCCAGCAGCCAACCCCAGAACTATGGCTACACCTTC.